The next 11 T cell receptor beta chains were all read from a single sample in a study of T cells in Graves' hyperthyroidism and ophthalmopathy. What was amplified from RNA transcripts were TCR beta CDR3 regions. The HTBI set primed first-round TCR CDR3 RT-PCR. MiXCR, run by TCRdb on the multiplex PCR reads, gives a single entry per CDR3 protein. The sample has about 560,000 distinct CDR3 sequences, roughly 17% seen once; the top ten hold 15% to 20%. The source material was blood. All receptors come from a woman under 30 with Graves' hyperthyroidism.

This clonotype was counted only a few times. The V and J genes are TRBV20-1 and TRBJ1-4; possible D gene TRBD1, 6 bases. Germline-derived CDR1 and CDR2 are DFQATT and SNEGSKA (reference sequence). This CDR3 is 17 amino acids long. The ends were cut back, 7 bases at V and 8 bases at J, with 29 bases in the middle. CDR3 loop: CSENPGTPPTFYEKLFF. The CDR3 DNA reads TGCAGTGAAAACCCCGGGACACCTCCTACCTTCTACGAAAAACTGTTTTTT.

This clonotype was seen ten or more times. The V gene is TRBV7-9, the J gene TRBJ2-2, with D perhaps given as TRBD1 or TRBD2 (6 bases each). The CDR3 contains 16 residues. Trimming left V 5 bases short and J 4 bases short, with 17 bases between. Germline V gene data show CDR1 as SEHNR and CDR2 as FQNEAQ (reference sequence). The CDR3 spells CASSQDRTAGTGELFF. CDR3 nucleotide sequence: TGTGCCAGCAGCCAAGACAGGACAGCGGGCACCGGGGAGCTGTTTTTT.

The chain recombines TRBV4-2 with TRBJ2-3, with D unresolved. The CDR3 sequence is 15 residues long. Looked up from germline, CDR1 is LGHNA and CDR2 is YNFKEQ. Trimming removed 1 base from V and 2 bases from J, with 10 bases in between. CDR3 coding DNA: TGTGCCAGCAGCCAAGGCCTTTGGGCCACAGATACGCAGTATTTT. It specifies CASSQGLWATDTQYF.

V is TRBV7-9 and J is TRBJ2-5; D possibly corresponds to TRBD1 (6 bases). This CDR3 is 17 amino acids long. The germline V and J ends were trimmed by 7 bases and 4 bases, with 25 bases remaining between them. Germline V gene sequence: CDR1 SEHNR, CDR2 FQNEAQ (reference sequence). For the CDR3, the DNA is TGTGCCAGCACCCAGAGGGGGTGGGTGGGATCCTCAGAGACCCAGTACTTC. This translates into CASTQRGWVGSSETQYF.

This clonotype has ten or more counts. Germline is not matched at one junction end, which may reflect a read error. This sequence joins TRBV7-7 and TRBJ2-5, with TRBD1 matching 12 bases. CDR1 SSHAT and CDR2 FNYEAQ come from the germline V gene (reference sequence). This CDR3 region has 16 residues. CDR3 nucleotide sequence: TGTGCTAGCAGCTTAGGGACAGGGGGCGCAGGAGAGACCCAGTACTTC. This translates into CASSLGTGGAGETQYF.

With respect to this clonotype: A much larger clonotype is one base distant, so this may be a read error. The CDR3 does not close with the conserved phenylalanine or tryptophan, likely indicating a read error. The J gene is TRBJ2-6, the V gene TRBV3-1, with D perhaps matching TRBD2 (5 bases). The CDR3 consists of 16 residues. Trimming shortened V by 0 bases and J by 4 bases, and 10 bases separated the two germline ends. CDR1 LGHDT and CDR2 YNNKEL come from the germline V gene (reference sequence). The CDR3 protein is CASSQDGGSGANVLTL. The CDR3 DNA reads TGTGCCAGCAGCCAAGATGGCGGGTCCGGGGCCAACGTCCTGACTCTC.

This clonotype was detected ten times or more. This sequence joins TRBV10-3 and TRBJ2-7, with TRBD1 identical over 8 bases. Germline lookup yields CDR1 ENHRY and CDR2 SYGVKD. V shed 2 bases, J shed 5 bases, and the junction held 14 bases outside the gene matches. CDR3 length: 17 amino acids. The CDR3 DNA follows: TGTGCCATCAGTGAGCCAACCGGGGACAGGTCCAGGAACGAGCAGTACTTC. As protein: CAISEPTGDRSRNEQYF.

This clonotype was seen more than once but under ten times. This chain links TRBV4-1 with TRBJ1-5; the D gene is possibly TRBD1 (5 bases). The length of the CDR3 is 17 residues. V was cut by 2 bases and J by 4 bases, with 18 bases left in between. CDR1 is MGHRA and CDR2 is YSYEKL in the germline V gene. As DNA, the CDR3 is TGCGCCAGCAGCCAAAGAATCCGGGAAGGGGTTAATCAGCCCCAGCATTTT. This gives the protein CASSQRIREGVNQPQHF.

This chain connects TRBV6-1 to TRBJ2-2; tentative D call: TRBD2 (6 bases). CDR1 and CDR2 from the germline V gene are MNHNS and SASEGT. This CDR3 spans 16 amino acids. Trimming pared 6 bases from V and 2 bases from J, leaving 16 bases between. The CDR3 coding sequence is TGTGCCAGCAGGCCACCGGGGAGGACCAACACCGGGGAGCTGTTTTTT. This translates into CASRPPGRTNTGELFF.

This chain links TRBV6-1 with TRBJ2-3; 7 bases are a match to TRBD1. Germline loops: CDR1 MNHNS, CDR2 SASEGT. V was clipped by 11 bases and J by 2 bases; unmatched bases: 7. This CDR3 has 13 residues. This CDR3 reads CAGNRGLTDTQYF. CDR3 nucleotides: TGTGCCGGGAACAGGGGCCTCACAGATACGCAGTATTTT.

This clonotype has only a few counts. The chain joins TRBV9 to TRBJ2-5, with 8 bases matching TRBD2. CDR1 SGDLS and CDR2 YYNGEE come from the germline V gene. J was trimmed by 4 bases and V by 0 bases; bases with no gene match: 8. CDR3 length: 16 amino acids. CDR3 DNA: TGTGCCAGCAGCGTAGGTCGGGAGGGCCCTCGAGAGACCCAGTACTTC. Translation: CASSVGREGPRETQYF.